The sequence of this T cell receptor (beta chain) was determined in a study of T cells in Graves' hyperthyroidism and ophthalmopathy. Whole-study results and caveats: For ophthalmopathy, model prediction preceded onset by a median about 6.4 months.

This clonotype was counted at least ten times. Antigen: not known. There were TCR beta CDR3 regions amplified from RNA transcripts. Carried out on the TCR CDR3, a first-round RT-PCR used the HTBI primer set. Each CDR3 protein gets one entry after TCRdb re-called the multiplex PCR reads with MiXCR. The sample holds hundreds of thousands of distinct CDR3 sequences, roughly 14% seen once. CDR1 and CDR2 (germline): DFQATT, SNEGSKA (reference sequence). V was cut by 5 bases and J by 0 bases, with 14 bases left in between. The CDR3 spans 14 residues. Input material: blood. The V gene is TRBV20-1, the J gene TRBJ2-7, with D tentatively TRBD1 (8 bases). This clonotype was obtained from a young man with Graves' ophthalmopathy. In DNA form, the CDR3 reads TGCAGTGCTTGGGGGGGGACAGGCTCCTACGAGCAGTACTTC. This gives the protein CSAWGGTGSYEQYF.